This section outlines one T cell receptor (beta chain) sequence together with its context. What it recognizes is unknown. Trimming pared 0 bases from V and 2 bases from J, leaving 10 bases between. CDR1 is KGHSH, CDR2 LQKENI, per germline. The CDR3 is 15 amino acids. These data belong to a study of radiotherapy plus CTLA-4 blockade in lung cancer. Study background: Objective responses emerged in 15% to 20% of patients, and around 31% attained disease control. Findings and limits, study-wide: In blood, TCR clones derived from the tumor expanded after radiotherapy plus ipilimumab. With interferon-beta, early dynamics of blood T cell clones were reported to best predict response.

Chemo-refractory metastatic non-small-cell lung cancer patients received focal radiation with ipilimumab CTLA-4 blockade. TCRdb's copy holds only in-frame clones and misses some; the assay was immunoSEQ multiplex PCR. The table lists some 100,000 clones, about four fifths of them singletons. The material sequenced was peripheral blood, taken from a patient treated with radiotherapy plus ipilimumab. The chain links TRBV18 to TRBJ1-1, with TRBD1 as a possible D gene (6 bases). The source is a human donor with non-small cell lung cancer that progressed on radiotherapy plus ipilimumab. The CDR3 protein is CASSPPAGTNTEAFF. The CDR3 nucleotides read TGTGCCAGCTCACCACCTGCAGGGACAAACACTGAAGCTTTCTTT.